The sequence of this TCR beta chain was determined in a study of brain T cells in children with intractable seizures (dated by TCRdb to the early 2020s). With regard to the full study: As a first screen for immune gene transcripts, resected brain tissue from under 70 pediatric epilepsy surgery cases was run on a NanoString immunology panel. Of the roughly twelve selected surgery cases, pre-surgery blood was also sequenced for eight, so four had brain tissue only.

TCR beta chain sequences were generated from genomic DNA using the immunoSEQ assay. As for the authors' bioinformatics: CDR3 sequences that did not begin with the conserved framework cysteine at position 104 were removed manually. To get clonality, the normalized Shannon's Diversity Index was subtracted from one, giving values from 0 (maximal diversity) to 1 (oligoclonal). Chi-squared comparison-of-proportions tests assessed whether the same CDR3 differed in frequency between samples, such as brain versus blood. Public clonotypes were identified by searching immuneACCESS, and similarity to known antiviral clonotypes was assessed with the VDJdb browser. Here the immuneACCESS table is served through TCRdb, limited to in-frame sequences with V and J called. Missing clones are a known gap in these copies; in checked studies unresolved V genes cover under half, and the rest lacks a known reason. V and J calls and clone size are as listed in that table; D and trimming were resolved from the DNA. This sample is represented by around 340,000 clones; over 90% of them were singletons. 5.7% of the sample rests with the top ten.

Concerning this clone: Its antigen specificity is not known. Within one base of it there is no much larger clone, and no base qualities were kept.

The CDR3 spans 17 residues, from the cysteine through the phenylalanine. Kept here is only the CDR3 DNA, which spans 51 bases and is read in frame from base 1. The germline V gene (reference sequence) gives CDR1 as MNHNY and CDR2 as SVGAGI. Compared with germline, V lacks 5 bases and J lacks 4 bases; bases without a gene match: 6. Here is what the overall study found, with its caveats: Viral specificity was inferred solely from CDR3 sequence similarity, and the HCMV serostatus of the patients was not known. Sequencing depth differed between pre- and post-surgery blood, so clones missing from the pre-surgery sample may reflect undersampling.

The sample's time point label, in plain terms: blood from clinic visit 5 months post-surgery; TSC patient then seizure free. The surgery cases that showed the highest brain T cell transcript signatures were chosen for TCR beta chain sequencing of brain tissue, and of blood when it was available. Before surgery, the patients had been given at least one anti-epileptic drug. The TCR-sequenced patients were children whose drug-resistant epilepsy was caused by tuberous sclerosis complex, focal cortical dysplasia, Rasmussen encephalitis or hemimegalencephaly. Bulk genomic DNA was isolated from unsorted brain tissue and whole blood using the Monarch genomic DNA purification kit.

This receptor chain uses TRBV6-6 and TRBJ2-6, and 12 junction bases match TRBD2. The sequences come from peripheral blood, collected about 5 months after surgery. This sequence originates from a boy under three years old with tuberous sclerosis and intractable seizures. CDR3 loop: CASSPSGGAGGANVLTF. The DNA is as follows: TGTGCCAGCAGTCCTAGCGGGGGGGCAGGAGGGGCCAACGTCCTGACTTTC.